Listed below are T cell receptor beta chains from one sample, sequenced in a study of cytomegalovirus exposure and HLA in healthy donors. Assay used: immunoSEQ multiplex PCR; TCRdb lists only in-frame clones, some missing. Of tens of thousands of clones in the sample, more than 80% were seen once. The sequenced sample consisted of PBMCs. Source of these receptors: a woman younger than 45 in good health and CMV-seronegative. CDR3s include the opening cysteine and the closing phenylalanine or tryptophan. The D gene is left open where the match is weak. Clone size is shown for a subset of rows, as once, few, many or a class of expanded clone.

TGTGCCAGCAGCTCTACTCCCTCTGGGGCCAACGTCCTGACTTTC	CASSSTPSGANVLTF	.	TRBV6-5	.	TRBJ2-6
TGTGCCAGCAGCTCCCGGACCCAGGGTTCACCCCTCCACTTT	CASSSRTQGSPLHF	.	TRBV11-3	.	TRBJ1-6
TGTGCCAGCAGCTTAGCATCCGACGGTTCGTCCCGGAGGTGGACTGAAGCTTTCTTT	CASSLASDGSSRRWTEAFF	.	TRBV11-3	.	TRBJ1-1
TGTGCCAGCAGTTTCGGTGGGCAGCGCGGGTCCTACAATGAGCAGTTCTTC	CASSFGGQRGSYNEQFF	.	TRBV28	.	TRBJ2-1
TGCGCCAGCAGTGAGATGGCAGGGGGCGCGGGCGAGCAGTACTTC	CASSEMAGGAGEQYF	.	TRBV10-1	TRBD1	TRBJ2-7
TGTGCCAGCAGTCCAGGGACAGAATCGACCCTTTATGGCTACACCTTC	CASSPGTESTLYGYTF	.	TRBV28	TRBD1	TRBJ1-2
TGCGCCAGCAGCCACAGAGTCTCCTACGAGCAGTACTTC	CASSHRVSYEQYF	.	TRBV5-1	.	TRBJ2-7
TGTGCCAGCAGGCTCGGGACAGGGATCGGCTACACCTTC	CASRLGTGIGYTF	once	TRBV28	TRBD1	TRBJ1-2
TGTGCCAGTAGTATCCTTAACCCGACAGTTGAAGCTTTCTTT	CASSILNPTVEAFF	.	TRBV19	.	TRBJ1-1
TGTGCCAGCTCACCACCTCAGGGGGCTCGGAACACTGAAGCTTTCTTT	CASSPPQGARNTEAFF	.	TRBV18	TRBD1	TRBJ1-1
TGTGCCAGCAGCTTAAGGGGCGGGGGCACTGAAGCTTTCTTT	CASSLRGGGTEAFF	.	TRBV5-4	.	TRBJ1-1
TGTGCCAGCAGCTACCCCAGGACAGGGTATGGCTACACCTTC	CASSYPRTGYGYTF	.	TRBV7-2	TRBD1	TRBJ1-2
TGTGCCAGCAGCGTGACAGGGCCCAACACTGAAGCTTTCTTT	CASSVTGPNTEAFF	.	TRBV7-8	TRBD1	TRBJ1-1
TGTGCCAGCAGTCCTACAGGGGGCGCAGGAGGAGTTTCACCCCTCCACTTT	CASSPTGGAGGVSPLHF	few	TRBV27	TRBD1	TRBJ1-6
TGTGCCAGCAGTTTAAGGCTGGGACAGGGGGCTTCAGATGAGCAGTTCTTC	CASSLRLGQGASDEQFF	few	TRBV28	TRBD1	TRBJ2-1
TGTGCCTCTACGGGACATACGAACACCGGGGAGCTGTTTTTT	CASTGHTNTGELFF	once	TRBV30	.	TRBJ2-2
TGCGCCAGCAGCCCGTCAGGGACAGGTGCAGATACGCAGTATTTT	CASSPSGTGADTQYF	.	TRBV4-1	TRBD1	TRBJ2-3
TGTGCCAGTAGGACGACAGGGGGTGGTGAGACCCAGTACTTC	CASRTTGGGETQYF	.	TRBV19	TRBD1	TRBJ2-5
TGTGCCAGCAGCCCACAGGGTGGAGAGCAGTACTTC	CASSPQGGEQYF	.	TRBV7-9	.	TRBJ2-7
TGTGCCAGTAGTCCCAACAGCAATTCACCCCTCCACTTT	CASSPNSNSPLHF	.	TRBV19	.	TRBJ1-6
TGTGCCAGCAGTTACCAGGTAGGCTCTGGGGCCAACGTCCTGACTTTC	CASSYQVGSGANVLTF	.	TRBV6-5	.	TRBJ2-6